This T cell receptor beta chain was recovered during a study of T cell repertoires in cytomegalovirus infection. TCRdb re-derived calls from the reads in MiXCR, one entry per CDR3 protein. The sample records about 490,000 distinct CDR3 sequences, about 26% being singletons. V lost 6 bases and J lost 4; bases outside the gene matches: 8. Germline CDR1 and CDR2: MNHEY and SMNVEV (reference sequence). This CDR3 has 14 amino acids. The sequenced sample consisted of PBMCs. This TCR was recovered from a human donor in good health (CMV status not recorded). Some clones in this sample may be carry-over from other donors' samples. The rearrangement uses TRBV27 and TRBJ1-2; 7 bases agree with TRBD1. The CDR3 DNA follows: TGTGCCAGCAGCCGCGACAGGGTTTCCTATGGCTACACCTTC. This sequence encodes CASSRDRVSYGYTF.